Below are 27 T cell receptor beta chains sequenced from a single sample in a study of low-dose radiotherapy and immunotherapy resistance in tumors. As for time point: after trial treatment. Regarding treatment: LDRT plus nivolumab, ipilimumab, low-dose cyclophosphamide and aspirin (RACIN trial). Gene-specific TRAV and TRBV primers were used for first-strand cDNA, covering alpha and beta chains. Amplification, which lasted 20 PCR cycles, used a constant-region primer and V-primer adapter to amplify TCRs. TCRdb reprocessed the reads via MiXCR and lists one record per CDR3 protein. The sample lists about 84,000 distinct CDR3 sequences, around 17% occurring once. Material: PBMCs, obtained after low-dose radiotherapy plus immunotherapy. The source of these receptors is a male donor with prostate cancer.

This clonotype has ten or more counts. The chain uses TRBV25-1 and TRBJ2-1, with 8 bases aligning to TRBD2. The CDR3 totals 17 residues. The junction had 17 bases not matched to a gene; V was cut back by 6 bases and J by 7 bases. The germline V gene has CDR1 MGHDK and CDR2 SYGVNS. The CDR3 region has the DNA TGTGCCAGCAGCGGGAGGGTCGGGGCGGGAGCGGGGAATGAGCAGTTCTTC. This encodes CASSGRVGAGAGNEQFF.

V and J are TRBV6-2 or TRBV6-3 and TRBJ2-2; the D gene is possibly TRBD2 (5 bases). There are 16 residues in the CDR3. Trimming cost V 6 bases and J 5 bases, with 19 bases left between them. Germline V CDR1 and CDR2: MNHEY, SVGEGT. CDR3 nucleotide sequence: TGTGCCAGCAGCCCCCGGACCCTATCGGGGACCGGGGAGCTGTTTTTT. Its protein is CASSPRTLSGTGELFF.

This clonotype is medium-sized within its sample. The chain recombines TRBV29-1 with TRBJ2-5, with 8 bases identical to TRBD2. Germline lookup yields CDR1 SQVTM and CDR2 ANQGSEA. The junction had 9 bases not matched to a gene; V was cut back by 6 bases and J by 6 bases. This CDR3 is built from 13 residues. The CDR3 region has the DNA TGCAGCGTGGGGGGGAGCGGGAGCCAGACCCAGTACTTC. It codes for CSVGGSGSQTQYF.

This clonotype was recorded many times. The genes are TRBV6-2 or TRBV6-3 and TRBJ2-7; TRBD1 or TRBD2 may be the D gene (6 bases each). V lost 6 bases and J 5 bases, leaving 14 bases between the germline ends. CDR1 MNHEY and CDR2 SVGEGT come from the germline V gene. There are 13 residues in the CDR3. The CDR3 loop reads CASSRPGAHEQYF. The DNA of the CDR3 is TGTGCCAGCAGCCGACCGGGGGCCCACGAGCAGTACTTC.

In its sample, this clonotype was seen many times. V gene TRBV28 combines with J gene TRBJ2-1; 7 bases are a match to TRBD2. CDR1 and CDR2 (germline): MDHEN, SYDVKM. With V trimmed by 6 bases and J by 7 bases, 9 bases remained unmatched. The CDR3 consists of 14 residues. The CDR3 reads CASRLGGKSNEQFF. The DNA of the CDR3 is TGTGCCAGCAGGCTGGGAGGGAAATCAAATGAGCAGTTCTTC.

This clonotype was seen repeatedly, ten times or more. The CDR3 loop is CASTSPQGARTNEKLFF. The DNA for the CDR3 is TGTGCCAGCACCTCCCCCCAGGGGGCTCGGACTAATGAAAAACTGTTTTTT. The chain employs TRBV12-3 or TRBV12-4 and TRBJ1-4, with TRBD1 identical over 8 bases. The CDR3 covers 17 residues. Germline trimming cut 7 bases from V and 2 bases from J; bases unmatched to any gene: 12.

There are many counts of this clonotype. The rearrangement joins TRBV12-3 or TRBV12-4 to TRBJ2-2; the D call may be TRBD1 or TRBD2 (5 bases each). The V end lost 3 bases, the J end lost 5 bases, and 13 bases lay between the germline ends. The CDR3 loop spans 15 amino acids. Written as DNA, the CDR3 is TGTGCCAGCAGTTTGTGGGACCCGGGAACCGGGGAGCTGTTTTTT. Translated: CASSLWDPGTGELFF.

This clonotype was seen ten or more times. This chain joins TRBV6-5 and TRBJ2-2; 9 bases map to TRBD2. Germline CDR1 and CDR2: MNHEY and SVGAGI. CDR3 length equals 17 residues. With V trimmed by 7 bases and J by 4 bases, 13 bases remained unmatched. The CDR3 loop reads CASNPTGLAGVTGELFF. In nucleotides, the CDR3 is TGTGCCAGCAACCCTACAGGGTTAGCGGGAGTCACCGGGGAGCTGTTTTTT.

This clonotype was seen many times. The V call is TRBV7-8, the J call TRBJ1-5; the D gene is possibly TRBD1 (5 bases). The V end was cut by 6 bases, the J end by 1 base, with 13 bases between. The CDR3 is made up of 15 amino acids. Germline assignment: CDR1 SGHVS and CDR2 FQNEAQ. The CDR3: CASSVGRLSNQPQHF. The CDR3 region has the DNA TGTGCCAGCAGTGTGGGACGACTAAGCAATCAGCCCCAGCATTTT.

This clonotype was seen a single time. A single base is all that separates this from a far larger clone, so a read error is likely. The chain joins TRBV6-5 to TRBJ1-6, with D possibly TRBD1 on 5 matching bases. CDR1 and CDR2 from the germline V gene are MNHEY and SVGAGI. The CDR3 totals 13 residues. V was trimmed by 4 bases and J by 6 bases, leaving 7 bases between them. CDR3 amino acids: CASSWGSNSPLHF. Written as DNA, the CDR3 is TGTGCCAGCAGTTGGGGGTCTAATTCACCCCTCCACTTT.

There are many counts of this clonotype. The chain joins TRBV15 to TRBJ2-1; 8 bases agree with TRBD2. The V and J ends lost 0 bases and 7 bases, in that order; junction bases with no gene match: 5. Germline CDR1 LNHNV, CDR2 YYDKDF (reference sequence). This CDR3 is 15 amino acids long. The CDR3 nucleotides read TGTGCCACCAGCAGAGACGCTAGCGGGCGAAATGAGCAGTTCTTC. Protein product: CATSRDASGRNEQFF.

This clonotype was counted at least ten times. This chain joins TRBV30 and TRBJ1-4; D uncertain. The germline gives CDR1 GTSNPN, CDR2 SVGIG (reference sequence). The V end was cut by 1 base, the J end by 8 bases, with 11 bases between. CDR3 length equals 13 residues. In nucleotides, the CDR3 is TGTGCCTGGAGTGCAGGCTTGAGGGAAAAACTGTTTTTT. The encoded protein is CAWSAGLREKLFF.

This clonotype has ten or more counts. As DNA, the CDR3 is TGCAGCGTAACAGGGGGCTCTGGGGCCAACGTCCTGACTTTC. Protein: CSVTGGSGANVLTF. This chain connects TRBV29-1 to TRBJ2-6; 8 bases line up with TRBD1. The V segment lost 6 bases and the J segment 0 bases; nucleotides outside the gene matches: 1. This CDR3 region has 14 residues. Germline loops: CDR1 SQVTM, CDR2 ANQGSEA.

This clonotype was detected a few times. This chain joins TRBV29-1 and TRBJ1-3; 7 bases align to TRBD1. This CDR3 has 12 residues. V was pared by 6 bases and J by 2 bases, with 1 base of the junction left unmatched. Germline CDR1 SQVTM, CDR2 ANQGSEA. CDR3 sequence reads: CSVQGAGNTIYF. CDR3 coding DNA: TGCAGCGTGCAGGGGGCTGGAAACACCATATATTTT.

Notes on this clonotype: It is likely a read error: a sequence one base away is far more abundant. The CDR3 region has the DNA TGTGCCAGCAGCCTAGCAAGGGGAAGTCAGCCCCAGCATTTT. This translates into CASSLARGSQPQHF. The chain employs TRBV5-3 and TRBJ1-5, with a possible D match to TRBD1 (5 bases). TRBV5-3 is classed as an ORF, of uncertain function. Trimming left V 8 bases short and J 6 bases short, with 18 bases between. This CDR3 has 14 residues.

This clonotype showed up many times. This chain uses TRBV5-4 with TRBJ2-5, with a tentative D call TRBD1 (5 bases). The CDR3 consists of 13 residues. The germline V gene encodes CDR1 SGHNT and CDR2 YYREEE (reference sequence). Deletions cut 2 bases from V and 5 bases from J, with 10 bases between. DNA of the CDR3: TGTGCCAGCAGCTTAGCAGGGATTGAGACCCAGTACTTC. This translates into CASSLAGIETQYF.

Comments on this clonotype: A far larger clone is one nucleotide away, so this likely arose from a read error. V is TRBV12-3 or TRBV12-4 and J is TRBJ2-7, with D hard to call. The V end was cut by 5 bases, the J end by 7 bases, with 21 bases between. The CDR3 length is 15 residues. Here the CDR3 DNA reads TGTGCCAGCAGTCCGCGGTCGCTTCTTGGGTATGAGCAGTACTTC. Translation: CASSPRSLLGYEQYF.

This clonotype was recorded a few times. The chain joins TRBV6-6 to TRBJ2-5; 12 nucleotides agree with TRBD2. Germline CDR1 is MNHNY and CDR2 is SVGAGI (reference sequence). V shed 5 bases and J 4 bases; nucleotides not matched to a gene: 5. There are 15 residues in the CDR3. The CDR3 region has the DNA TGTGCCAGCAGTCGGACTAGCGGGAAGGGAGAGACCCAGTACTTC. Translation gives CASSRTSGKGETQYF.

Points on this clonotype: A much larger clone lies a single base off, so this may be a read error. The chain has TRBV7-9 and TRBJ1-1; TRBD1 aligns across 8 bases. The germline gives CDR1 SEHNR, CDR2 FQNEAQ (reference sequence). The CDR3 totals 13 residues. In nucleotides, the CDR3 is TGTGCCGGCAGCGACGACAGGGGAACTGAAGCTTTCTTT. It yields the protein CAGSDDRGTEAFF.

Ten or more counts support this clonotype. The V gene is TRBV7-2, the J gene TRBJ2-2, with D tentatively TRBD2 (5 bases). The germline CDR1 and CDR2 sequences are SGHTA and FQGNSA. Trimming pared 10 bases from V and 7 bases from J, leaving 13 bases between. The CDR3 consists of 12 residues. The CDR3 loop is CATAERYGELFF. CDR3 coding DNA: TGTGCCACTGCAGAGCGGTACGGGGAGCTGTTTTTT.

The table lists this clonotype with many counts. This sequence joins TRBV7-8 and TRBJ2-2; 9 bases are a match to TRBD2. Germline CDR1 reads SGHVS; CDR2 reads FQNEAQ. The CDR3 contains 20 residues. The V and J ends lost 1 base and 5 bases, in that order; junction bases with no gene match: 17. Here the CDR3 reads CASSLGRTVSGSRRTGELFF. The CDR3, as DNA: TGTGCCAGCAGCTTAGGACGTACGGTTAGCGGGAGCAGGAGGACCGGGGAGCTGTTTTTT. The full variable domain, in which reference TRBV7-8 and TRBJ2-2 provide the parts outside the CDR3, is GAGVSQSPRYKVAKRGQDVALRCDPISGHVSLFWYQQALGQGPEFLTYFQNEAQLDKSGLPSDRFFAERPEGSVSTLKIQRTQQEDSAVYLCASSLGRTVSGSRRTGELFFGEGSRLTVL.

The chain recombines TRBV28 with TRBJ1-5, with D uncertain. Germline V gene data show CDR1 as MDHEN and CDR2 as SYDVKM. Trimming removed 6 bases at V and 4 bases at J, with 13 bases between. The CDR3 loop spans 14 amino acids. The CDR3 bases are TGTGCCAGCAGCACTGACAAAGAAAATCAGCCCCAGCATTTT. It specifies CASSTDKENQPQHF.

The sample holds a few counts of this clonotype. This chain joins TRBV24-1 and TRBJ2-2; D is possibly TRBD1 (6 bases). CDR3 length: 14 amino acids. The V end lost 3 bases, the J end lost 6 bases, and 10 bases lay between the germline ends. CDR1 KGHDR and CDR2 SFDVKD come from the germline V gene. CDR3 bases: TGTGCCACCAGTGATCCACAGGGTCCCGGGGAGCTGTTTTTT. This gives the protein CATSDPQGPGELFF.

Note on this clonotype: A much larger clone differs by one base, so this may be a read error. The chain recombines TRBV6-2 or TRBV6-3 with TRBJ2-7; 11 bases are shared with TRBD2. The V gene's germline CDR1 is MNHEY and CDR2 SVGEGT. This CDR3 has 18 residues. Trimming took 2 bases from V and 7 from J; bases not matched to a gene: 16. The CDR3 loop is CASSYLGTSGSSYNEQYF. CDR3 sequence (DNA): TGTGCCAGCAGTTACCTCGGGACTAGCGGTAGCTCCTACAATGAGCAGTACTTC.

This clonotype was observed at least ten times. The chain uses TRBV28 and TRBJ2-2; 8 bases align to TRBD1. CDR1 MDHEN and CDR2 SYDVKM come from the germline V gene. This CDR3 contains 16 residues. With V trimmed by 6 bases and J by 0 bases, 6 bases remained unmatched. The CDR3 spells CASSPWTGTNTGELFF. The CDR3 DNA reads TGTGCCAGCAGCCCCTGGACAGGGACGAACACCGGGGAGCTGTTTTTT.

This clonotype appeared many times. The V call is TRBV6-2 or TRBV6-3, the J call TRBJ1-1; the match to TRBD1 covers 7 bases. V lost 6 bases, J lost 3 bases, and 7 bases stayed unmatched. Per germline, CDR1 MNHEY and CDR2 SVGEGT. The length of the CDR3 is 14 residues. CDR3 sequence: CASRDTGQHTEAFF. The CDR3 region has the DNA TGTGCCAGCAGAGATACGGGACAGCACACTGAAGCTTTCTTT.

This clonotype showed up many times. The genes are TRBV7-9 and TRBJ2-1, with 8 nucleotides matching TRBD2. V was pared by 2 bases and J by 6 bases, with 18 bases of the junction left unmatched. The CDR3 is 19 residues long. The germline gives CDR1 SEHNR, CDR2 FQNEAQ (reference sequence). The CDR3 nucleotides read TGTGCCAGCAGCTTACTCCGCCAGGTAGCGGGATACCCCTCCAATGAGCAGTTCTTC. Encoded protein: CASSLLRQVAGYPSNEQFF. The full variable domain, its missing parts supplied by reference TRBV7-9 and TRBJ2-1, is DTGVSQNPRHKITKRGQNVTFRCDPISEHNRLYWYRQTLGQGPEFLTYFQNEAQLEKSRLLSDRFSAERPKGSFSTLEIQRTEQGDSAMYLCASSLLRQVAGYPSNEQFFGPGTRLTVL.